Listed below are T cell receptor beta chains from one sample, sequenced in a study of T-cell reconstitution after alpha-beta-depleted transplantation in children. TCRdb passed the PCR reads through MiXCR, listing each CDR3 protein once. The sample shows 140,000 to 150,000 distinct CDR3 sequences, about 9% of them seen only once. The sample here was PBMCs, mostly from graft donor cells, taken 180 days after TCRalphabeta/CD19-depleted stem cell transplant. These receptors were collected from a female patient aged 2 to 10 who had a stem cell transplant for congenital amegakaryocytic thrombocytopenia, so the T cells may come from the graft donor. The CDR3 runs from the conserved cysteine through the conserved F or W. D genes are given only for firm matches. A clone size is listed for some rows: how often the clone was seen (once, few, many), or a class if it is expanded.

d_gene,v_gene,j_gene,abundance,CDR3nt,CDR3aa
TRBD1,TRBV25-1,TRBJ2-2,many,TGTGCCAGCAGTGAATACGGGACAGGGAACACCGGGGAGCTGTTTTTT,CASSEYGTGNTGELFF
-,TRBV20-1,TRBJ2-3,many,TGCAGTGCTAACCGCTCAGCAGATACGCAGTATTTT,CSANRSADTQYF
-,TRBV7-7,TRBJ2-5,-,TGTGCTAGCAGCTCAGGACAGCATAAAGAGACCCAGTACTTC,CASSSGQHKETQYF
TRBD2,TRBV11-2,TRBJ2-1,few,TGTGCCAGCAGACGTCTAGCGGTCCCCCGCAATGAGCAGTTCTTC,CASRRLAVPRNEQFF
-,TRBV5-1,TRBJ2-3,many,TGCGCCAGCAGCCCCACAGGAGATCGCACAGATACGCAGTATTTT,CASSPTGDRTDTQYF
-,TRBV20-1,TRBJ2-7,few,TGCAGTGGGCAATCTAGCGCAATCTACGAGCAGTACTTC,CSGQSSAIYEQYF
-,TRBV18,TRBJ1-5,-,TGTGCCAGCTCACCAGACACAGCGTACAATCAGCCCCAGCATTTT,CASSPDTAYNQPQHF
-,TRBV10-3,TRBJ1-5,few,TGTGCCATCAGGGAGGCAGGGGATAGCAATCAGCCCCAGCATTTT,CAIREAGDSNQPQHF
TRBD2,TRBV4-2,TRBJ2-1,many,TGTGCCAGCAGCGCACTAGCGGTCCATGAGCAGTTCTTC,CASSALAVHEQFF
TRBD2,TRBV14,TRBJ2-7,few,TGTGCCAGCAGCCAGTGGCTAGCGGGGGCTCGCGAGCAGTACTTC,CASSQWLAGAREQYF
-,TRBV5-6,TRBJ2-7,-,TGTGCCAGCAGTCCCAGGGTCCTCGAGCAGTACTTC,CASSPRVLEQYF
-,TRBV9,TRBJ2-6,many,TGTGCCAGCAGCGCACGACAGGCTGGGGCCAACGTCCTGACTTTC,CASSARQAGANVLTF
TRBD1,TRBV29-1,TRBJ1-1,-,TGCACCGTTGTAATATCAGGGGGCCGAGTCATGAACACTGAAGCTTTCTTT,CTVVISGGRVMNTEAFF
-,TRBV12-3/TRBV12-4,TRBJ1-1,many,TGTGCCAGCAGTTTTTCTCTGGGTAACACTGAAGCTTTCTTT,CASSFSLGNTEAFF
-,TRBV7-2,TRBJ1-3,many,TGTGCCAGCAGCTTAGGCGGGACCGGGGGAAACACCATATATTTT,CASSLGGTGGNTIYF
TRBD1,TRBV20-1,TRBJ1-6,few,TGCAGTGCAAGGGACAGTGATTCACCCCTCCACTTT,CSARDSDSPLHF
-,TRBV3-1,TRBJ1-4,many,TGTGCCAGCAGCCCTGGAGGGAGGGAGGAAAAACTGTTTTTT,CASSPGGREEKLFF
TRBD2,TRBV28,TRBJ2-7,many,TGTGCCAGCAGTTTTGCTAGCGGGGGAACTAGGGAGCAGTACTTC,CASSFASGGTREQYF
-,TRBV28,TRBJ2-6,many,TGTGCCAGCAGTTTTGGGCAGGCTGGGGCCAACGTCCTGACTTTC,CASSFGQAGANVLTF
TRBD1,TRBV18,TRBJ2-2,many,TGTGCCAGCTCACCACCGCGTCGGCAGGGGGACACCGGGGAGCTGTTTTTT,CASSPPRRQGDTGELFF
-,TRBV19,TRBJ1-1,few,TGTGCCAGTAGTATGGACACTGAAGCTTTCTTT,CASSMDTEAFF
-,TRBV18,TRBJ2-5,-,TGTGCCAGCTCCTCCCTCGGTCAAGAGACCCAGTACTTC,CASSSLGQETQYF
-,TRBV5-4,TRBJ1-4,-,TGTGCCAGCAGCTTCGGGGGCTTGAATGAAAAACTGTTTTTT,CASSFGGLNEKLFF
-,TRBV5-1,TRBJ2-1,few,TGCGCCAGCAGCTTGGAGCTGGGATTTACGTTCTTC,CASSLELGFTFF
-,TRBV6-5,TRBJ2-7,many,TGTGCCAGCAGTCCCCAGAGGGGTGCCTACGAGCAGTACTTC,CASSPQRGAYEQYF
-,TRBV20-1,TRBJ2-3,many,TGCAGTGCTATCGAACATTCAGATACGCAGTATTTT,CSAIEHSDTQYF
TRBD2,TRBV5-1,TRBJ2-1,-,TGCGCCAGCAGCATCCGGGAGGGCGCGGCGCCCTACAATGAGCAGTTCTTC,CASSIREGAAPYNEQFF
-,TRBV20-1,TRBJ2-2,many,TGCAGTGCTAGAAACGGGGAGCTGTTTTTT,CSARNGELFF
TRBD2,TRBV9,TRBJ2-1,many,TGTTCGAGCGGGGGCGGGGGCTACAATGAGCAGTTCTTC,CSSGGGGYNEQFF
-,TRBV20-1,TRBJ2-3,few,TGCAGTGCTAGAGAGGCTAGCACAGATACGCAGTATTTT,CSAREASTDTQYF
-,TRBV4-2,TRBJ2-1,-,TGTGCCAGCAGCCAAGATGCAGGGATTGCGGTCTTGTGGGATGAGCAGTTCTTC,CASSQDAGIAVLWDEQFF
-,TRBV18,TRBJ2-2,few,TGTGCCAGCTCACCGCGGACAGCTAACACCGGGGAGCTGTTTTTT,CASSPRTANTGELFF
TRBD2,TRBV5-4,TRBJ2-1,-,TGTGCCAGCAGCCCACCGGGACTAGTGCGATACAATGAGCAGTTCTTC,CASSPPGLVRYNEQFF
TRBD1,TRBV20-1,TRBJ2-7,many,TGCAGTGCTAGGGCTCCGGGACAGGGGACGGGCGAGCAGTACTTC,CSARAPGQGTGEQYF
TRBD2,TRBV29-1,TRBJ2-1,many,TGCAGCGTTGGCGGGCCTCGCGGGAGATACGATGAGCAGTTCTTC,CSVGGPRGRYDEQFF
-,TRBV5-5,TRBJ1-6,-,TGTGCCAGCAGCTTGGGGCAGCGAAGCTCCTATAATTCACCCCTCCACTTT,CASSLGQRSSYNSPLHF
TRBD1,TRBV5-1,TRBJ2-3,-,TGCGCCAGCAGCTTGGAGTCGACAGGGGTGTTTGGTACGCAGTATTTT,CASSLESTGVFGTQYF
TRBD1,TRBV6-2/TRBV6-3,TRBJ1-6,few,TGTGCCAGCAGTTACACAGGGGGGCTTACTTCACCCCTCCACTTT,CASSYTGGLTSPLHF
-,TRBV20-1,TRBJ2-3,-,TGCAGTGCTACAATTAAAATGACCAGCACAGATACGCAGTATTTT,CSATIKMTSTDTQYF
-,TRBV2,TRBJ2-4,few,TGTGCCAGCAGGCAGGGGGGATCCCTCCTCCTACACATTCAGTACTTC,CASRQGGSLLLHIQYF
TRBD1,TRBV5-1,TRBJ1-2,many,TGCGCCAGCAGCTCGACAGGGTCCTATGGCTACACCTTC,CASSSTGSYGYTF